Reported below is one T cell receptor (beta chain). Sequenced by immunoSEQ multiplex PCR; TCRdb stores in-frame clones only, minus some. Seen here are approximately 51,000 clones, 65% to 80% observed once, and the top ten hold over 9.5%. Unstimulated PBMCs were sorted into CD3+CD4+ and CD3+CD8+ populations. The entry originates in a study of T cell clones after liver transplantation. Across the study: Post-transplant blood was tracked for graft-donor-reactive T cell clones identified in a pre-transplant mixed lymphocyte reaction. Three of eight recipients were HCV-positive; others had non-autoimmune, non-viral indications. Third-party-reactive TCRbeta sequences from pre-transplant mixed lymphocyte reactions served as antigen-independent comparators.

The CDR3 has 15 amino acids. The V and J ends lost 6 bases and 4 bases respectively, with 16 bases between them. Looked up from germline, CDR1 is MDHEN and CDR2 is SYDVKM. Material: CD4+ T cells from blood, obtained more than 53 months after liver transplant. The receptor's source is a human patient who received a liver transplant. The graft donor may have contributed some T cells. The chain couples TRBV28 to TRBJ1-3; tentative D call: TRBD1 (6 bases). CDR3 amino acids: CASSSPGHFGNTIYF. The CDR3 DNA is TGTGCCAGCAGCTCTCCGGGACATTTCGGAAACACCATATATTTT.